This T cell receptor (beta chain) is drawn from a study of blood T cell repertoires in COVID-19. CDR3 size: 14 residues. Germline values: CDR1 MNHEY, CDR2 SMNVEV (reference sequence). Trimming left V 5 bases short and J 4 bases short, with 13 bases between. Repertoires were generated with immunoSEQ multiplex PCR, while TCRdb's copy carries only in-frame clones and drops some. The sample carries 250,000 to 350,000 clones, approximately 90% recorded once. The TCR comes from a woman in her late teens or twenties who had recovered from COVID-19. The sample was PBMCs or T cells enriched from blood (not recorded which). V usage is TRBV27 and J usage is TRBJ2-3; D is unclear. In DNA form, the CDR3 reads TGTGCCAGCAGTACTCTCTCCTTGGCAGATACGCAGTATTTT. Its protein is CASSTLSLADTQYF.